The clone carrying this T cell receptor (beta chain) was counted a few times. The data were obtained in a study of shared clonotypes between healthy human individuals. V shed 4 bases and J shed 4 bases, with 11 bases lying between them. This CDR3 has 14 residues. The V gene's germline CDR1 is SEHNR and CDR2 FQNEAQ (reference sequence). Here immunoSEQ multiplex PCR was the method, and the copy in TCRdb shows in-frame clones only, minus some. This sample carries 200,000 to 250,000 clones, 60% to 70% of them seen once, and the ten largest clones take 11%. The sample consisted of memory CD4+ T cells sorted from blood. Subset: CD45RA-negative fraction. The receptor was isolated from a man aged 25-40 years in good health. The chain couples TRBV7-9 to TRBJ1-3, with D tentatively TRBD1 (5 bases). CDR3 sequence reads: CASSWDRTGNTIYF. The CDR3 nucleotides are TGTGCCAGCAGCTGGGACCGGACAGGAAACACCATATATTTT.